This entry lists 14 T cell receptor beta chains sequenced from one sample in a study of early T cells in non-severe SARS-CoV-2 infection. MiXCR, applied by TCRdb to the 5' RACE reads, yields one record per CDR3 protein. The profile covers roughly 110,000 distinct CDR3 sequences, with around 10% appearing a single time and roughly 7.1% taken by the ten largest. Sequenced material: whole blood. The receptors stem from an adult who was a healthcare worker with PCR-confirmed SARS-CoV-2 infection or an uninfected control (not recorded which).

This clonotype was found a few times. The chain employs TRBV29-1 and TRBJ1-3; TRBD1 agrees at 10 bases. Germline V gene lookup returns CDR1 SQVTM and CDR2 ANQGSEA. The CDR3 runs to 15 residues. The J segment lost 8 bases and the V segment lost 1 base, leaving 8 bases of the junction unmatched. The CDR3 is CSVEVLGQGQDTIYF. The CDR3 DNA is TGCAGCGTTGAAGTGTTGGGACAGGGGCAGGACACCATATATTTT. The whole variable domain, remainder taken from reference TRBV29-1 and TRBJ1-3, is SAVISQKPSRDICQRGTSLTIQCQVDSQVTMMFWYRQQPGQSLTLIATANQGSEATYESGFVIDKFPISRPNLTFSTLTVSNMSPEDSSIYLCSVEVLGQGQDTIYFGEGSWLTVV.

The chain has TRBV7-2 and TRBJ2-6; D is ambiguous. Germline-derived CDR1 and CDR2 are SGHTA and FQGNSA. The length of the CDR3 is 15 residues. V gave up 1 base and J gave up 6 bases, with 10 bases separating them. Written as DNA, the CDR3 is TGTGCCAGCAGCTTAGGTCCGGCTGTGGCCAACGTCCTGACTTTC. It encodes CASSLGPAVANVLTF.

This clonotype was observed many times. J is TRBJ2-7 and V is TRBV12-3 or TRBV12-4; TRBD2 is a possible D gene (7 bases). The CDR3 length is 14 residues. Deletions cut 3 bases from V and 3 bases from J, with 12 bases between. CDR3 residues: CASSFTGRGYEQYF. Here the CDR3 DNA reads TGTGCCAGCAGTTTCACAGGGAGGGGCTACGAGCAGTACTTC.

This clonotype was seen a handful of times. This chain joins TRBV12-5 and TRBJ2-3; possible D gene TRBD2, 6 bases. This CDR3 is 13 amino acids long. The germline V gene has CDR1 LGHNT and CDR2 FRNRAP. V was cut by 2 bases and J by 5 bases, with 8 bases left in between. The CDR3 DNA is TGTGCTAGTGGTTTGTCGGGACTAGATACGCAGTATTTT. It is translated as CASGLSGLDTQYF.

The CDR3 is CASSPPPPGYEQYF. CDR3 sequence (DNA): TGTGCCAGCAGTCCTCCCCCTCCAGGGTACGAGCAGTACTTC. The chain employs TRBV28 and TRBJ2-7, with a weak D call TRBD1 (5 bases). The germline CDR1 and CDR2 sequences are MDHEN and SYDVKM. V lost 5 bases, J lost 4 bases, and 15 bases lay in between. The CDR3 runs 14 residues.

This clonotype was counted ten times or more. The chain has TRBV19 and TRBJ2-1; 7 nucleotides agree with TRBD2. J gave up 6 bases and V 3 bases, and 2 bases lay outside the gene matches. This CDR3 spans 13 amino acids. CDR1 LNHDA and CDR2 SQIVND come from the germline V gene (reference sequence). The CDR3 sequence is CASSIGEGNEQFF. CDR3 bases: TGTGCCAGTAGTATCGGGGAGGGCAATGAGCAGTTCTTC. The full variable domain, in which reference TRBV19 and TRBJ2-1 provide the parts outside the CDR3, is DGGITQSPKYLFRKEGQNVTLSCEQNLNHDAMYWYRQDPGQGLRLIYYSQIVNDFQKGDIAEGYSVSREKKESFPLTVTSAQKNPTAFYLCASSIGEGNEQFFGPGTRLTVL.

On this clonotype itself: Being one base from a much bigger clone, this may be a read error. The rearrangement uses TRBV3-1 and TRBJ1-2; D remains ambiguous. Germline assignment: CDR1 LGHDT and CDR2 YNNKEL (reference sequence). The CDR3 has 17 amino acids. This chain's CDR3 is CASSQGYGLQNPYGYSF. The DNA of the CDR3 is TGTGCCAGCAGCCAAGGGTATGGGTTGCAGAACCCCTATGGCTACAGCTTC.

The rearrangement links TRBV13 to TRBJ2-2, with 8 bases aligning to TRBD1. V shed 8 bases, J shed 1 base, and the junction held 3 bases outside the gene matches. There are 14 residues in the CDR3. From germline, CDR1 is PRHDT and CDR2 FYEKMQ (reference sequence). CDR3 region: CASAGGRNTGELFF. CDR3 sequence (DNA): TGTGCCAGCGCAGGGGGCAGGAACACCGGGGAGCTGTTTTTT.

At least ten counts were recorded for this clonotype. CDR3 region: CASSQGWSSLSYNEQFF. The CDR3 DNA sequence: TGCGCCAGCAGCCAAGGGTGGAGTAGCCTCTCCTACAATGAGCAGTTCTTC. The chain employs TRBV4-1 and TRBJ2-1; D remains unclear. With 1 base removed from V and 0 bases from J, the gap between germline ends came to 13 bases. The CDR3 covers 17 residues. Germline V CDR1 and CDR2: MGHRA, YSYEKL.

V and J are TRBV11-1 and TRBJ1-3; the D is unclear. This CDR3 comprises 13 residues. Looked up from germline, CDR1 is SGHAT and CDR2 is FQDESV (reference sequence). The germline V and J ends were trimmed by 4 bases and 2 bases, with 6 bases remaining between them. CDR3 coding DNA: TGTGCCAGCAGCTCACCGACTGGAAACACCATATATTTT. This translates into CASSSPTGNTIYF.

The sample holds many counts of this clonotype. The rearrangement links TRBV5-1 to TRBJ2-5; 10 bases are a match to TRBD2. The CDR3 contains 14 residues. Germline V gene lookup returns CDR1 SGHRS and CDR2 YFSETQ. Trimming removed 4 bases from V and 3 bases from J; junction bases left unmatched: 3. The CDR3 DNA follows: TGCGCCAGCAGCAACGGACTAGCGGAAGAGACCCAGTACTTC. This encodes CASSNGLAEETQYF. The variable domain in full, completed from reference TRBV5-1 and TRBJ2-5, reads KAGVTQTPRYLIKTRGQQVTLSCSPISGHRSVSWYQQTPGQGLQFLFEYFSETQRNKGNFPGRFSGRQFSNSRSEMNVSTLELGDSALYLCASSNGLAEETQYFGPGTRLLVL.

This chain connects TRBV6-5 to TRBJ1-3; 9 bases agree with TRBD1. V shed 7 bases, J shed 1 base, and the junction held 2 bases outside the gene matches. Germline CDR1 and CDR2: MNHEY and SVGAGI. The CDR3 spans 14 residues. CDR3 protein: CASKQGASGNTIYF. The CDR3, as DNA: TGTGCCAGCAAACAGGGGGCGTCTGGAAACACCATATATTTT.

This clonotype occurred many times. The gene calls are TRBV28 and TRBJ1-1; D possibly corresponds to TRBD1 (5 bases). Germline V gene sequence: CDR1 MDHEN, CDR2 SYDVKM. The V and J ends lost 3 bases and 0 bases respectively, with 8 bases between them. The CDR3 has 14 residues. CDR3 sequence: CASSFWGVNTEAFF. The DNA of the CDR3 is TGTGCCAGCAGTTTTTGGGGGGTGAACACTGAAGCTTTCTTT.

In its sample, this clonotype was seen many times. The rearrangement links TRBV29-1 to TRBJ2-2; the D gene is possibly TRBD2 (6 bases). Germline V gene data show CDR1 as SQVTM and CDR2 as ANQGSEA. V lost 5 bases to trimming and J lost 5 bases, with 9 bases between them. The CDR3 is 12 residues long. Written as DNA, the CDR3 is TGCAGCGTTACTGCGGGGACCGGGGAGCTGTTTTTT. Translated: CSVTAGTGELFF.